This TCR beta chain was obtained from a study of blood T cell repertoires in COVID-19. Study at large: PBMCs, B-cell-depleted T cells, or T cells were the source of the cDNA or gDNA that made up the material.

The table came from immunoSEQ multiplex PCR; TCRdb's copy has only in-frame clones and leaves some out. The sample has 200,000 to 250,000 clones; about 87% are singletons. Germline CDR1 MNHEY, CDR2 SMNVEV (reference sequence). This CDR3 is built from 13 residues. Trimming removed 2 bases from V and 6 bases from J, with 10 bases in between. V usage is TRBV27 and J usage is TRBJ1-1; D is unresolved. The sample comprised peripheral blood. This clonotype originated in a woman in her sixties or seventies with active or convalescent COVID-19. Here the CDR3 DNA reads TGTGCCAGCAGTTTAACAGATGTATCTGAAGCTTTCTTT. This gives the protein CASSLTDVSEAFF.